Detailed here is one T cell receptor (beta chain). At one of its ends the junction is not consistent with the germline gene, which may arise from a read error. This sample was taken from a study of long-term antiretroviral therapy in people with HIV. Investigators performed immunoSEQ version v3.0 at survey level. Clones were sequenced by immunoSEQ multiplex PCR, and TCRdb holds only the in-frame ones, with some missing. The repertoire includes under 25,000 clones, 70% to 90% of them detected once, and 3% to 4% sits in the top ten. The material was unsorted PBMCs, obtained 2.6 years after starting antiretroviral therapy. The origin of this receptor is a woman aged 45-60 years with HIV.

The CDR3 sequence: CASSIATWDSPDRF. CDR3 sequence (DNA): TGTGCCAGTAGTATAGCTACGTGGGACAGTCCGGACCGCTTC. The V and J genes are TRBV19 and TRBJ1-2, with 7 nucleotides matching TRBD1. Germline V gene lookup returns CDR1 LNHDA and CDR2 SQIVND (reference sequence). The CDR3 loop spans 14 amino acids.